These 17 T cell receptor beta chains came from one sample sequenced in a study of spatial heterogeneity in lung cancer. Time point indicated: sample taken at primary tumor resection. The authors sequenced whole RNA from tumor, nontumor lung or frozen PBMC without sorting. TCRdb reprocessed the 5' RACE reads via MiXCR and lists one record per CDR3 protein. The profile covers roughly 9,300 distinct CDR3 sequences, with roughly 8% appearing a single time and roughly 29% taken by the ten largest. Material: PBMCs, obtained at surgery. These TCRs come from a female donor with early-stage non-small cell lung cancer.

In this sample, this clonotype turned up a few times. V and J are TRBV19 and TRBJ2-2; tentatively, D is TRBD2 (6 bases). V was trimmed by 3 bases and J by 4 bases, leaving 12 bases between them. Germline CDR1 reads LNHDA; CDR2 reads SQIVND (reference sequence). This CDR3 is 15 amino acids long. The CDR3 loop is CASSILGAGTGELFF. In DNA form, the CDR3 reads TGTGCCAGTAGTATTTTGGGAGCGGGCACCGGGGAGCTGTTTTTT.

This clonotype was observed at least ten times. The CDR3 DNA reads as TGTGCCAGCGGAGTTGGTGGAGAGACCCAGTACTTC. Translating it yields CASGVGGETQYF. The chain has TRBV12-3 or TRBV12-4 and TRBJ2-5; no clear D gene. This CDR3 is 12 amino acids long. V lost 8 bases, J lost 4 bases, and 11 bases lay in between.

This clonotype has a handful of counts. Here the CDR3 DNA reads TGTGCCAGCAGCTTACGGGGAGCGGGAACCTACGAGCAGTACTTC. It encodes CASSLRGAGTYEQYF. The rearrangement links TRBV11-2 to TRBJ2-7, with TRBD2 identical over 7 bases. V gave up 2 bases and J gave up 2 bases; unmatched junction bases: 6. The CDR3 has 15 amino acids. The germline CDR1 and CDR2 sequences are SGHAT and FQNNGV. The complete variable domain, with remaining parts taken from reference TRBV11-2 and TRBJ2-7, reads EAGVAQSPRYKIIEKRQSVAFWCNPISGHATLYWYQQILGQGPKLLIQFQNNGVVDDSQLPKDRFSAERLKGVDSTLKIQPAKLEDSAVYLCASSLRGAGTYEQYFGPGTRLTVT.

This clonotype is categorized as medium-sized (0.01 to 0.1%). V and J are TRBV3-1 and TRBJ2-7, with 10 bases identical to TRBD1. CDR3 length equals 14 residues. CDR1 is LGHDT and CDR2 is YNNKEL in the germline V gene (reference sequence). Unmatched junction bases numbered 6, after V lost 5 bases and J lost 5 bases. The CDR3 here is CASSAWDRGNEQYF. CDR3 sequence (DNA): TGTGCCAGCAGCGCCTGGGACAGGGGAAACGAGCAGTACTTC.

In its sample, this clonotype was seen many times. The chain recombines TRBV12-5 with TRBJ2-1, with 13 bases fitting TRBD2. The CDR3 extends over 16 amino acids. CDR1 and CDR2 from the germline V gene are LGHNT and FRNRAP. V was clipped by 7 bases and J by 8 bases; unmatched bases: 11. CDR3 protein: CASDHLPGLAGDEQFF. As DNA, the CDR3 is TGTGCTAGTGACCACCTCCCCGGACTAGCGGGAGATGAGCAGTTCTTC.

This clonotype has just a few counts. The V gene is TRBV11-2, the J gene TRBJ2-7; weak D call: TRBD1 (5 bases). The CDR3 runs 14 residues. Germline assignment: CDR1 SGHAT and CDR2 FQNNGV. V lost 1 base, J lost 6 bases, and 13 bases lay in between. DNA of the CDR3: TGTGCCAGCAGCTTAGCCGAAGGGGTCACCGAGCAGTACTTC. Its protein product is CASSLAEGVTEQYF.

This clonotype occurred many times. The rearrangement links TRBV4-2 to TRBJ2-2; 8 bases match TRBD1. CDR1 and CDR2 from the germline V gene are LGHNA and YNFKEQ. CDR3 length equals 17 residues. V dropped 4 bases and J dropped 5; count of bases not matched to a gene: 12. CDR3 sequence (DNA): TGTGCCAGCAGCCCCCTACGACAGGGGATGGAGACCGGGGAGCTGTTTTTT. Amino acid sequence: CASSPLRQGMETGELFF.

V gene TRBV7-6 combines with J gene TRBJ2-5; 8 bases are a match to TRBD2. Germline CDR1 reads SGHVS; CDR2 reads FNYEAQ. CDR3 length: 15 amino acids. With V trimmed by 3 bases and J by 9 bases, 12 bases remained unmatched. CDR3 protein: CASSLGNLAGSPQYF. The CDR3 DNA is TGTGCCAGCAGCTTGGGGAATTTAGCGGGGTCACCCCAGTACTTC.

This clonotype is medium-sized within its sample. The rearrangement joins TRBV15 to TRBJ1-1, with D possibly TRBD1 on 6 matching bases. The CDR3 contains 15 residues. Germline V gives CDR1 LNHNV, CDR2 YYDKDF (reference sequence). Trimming left V 5 bases short and J 5 bases short, with 18 bases between. The CDR3 protein is CATSSPTGSSTEAFF. As DNA, the CDR3 is TGTGCCACCAGCTCCCCCACAGGGTCTTCGACTGAAGCTTTCTTT. Using reference TRBV15 and TRBJ1-1 for the parts outside the CDR3, the full variable domain is DAMVIQNPRYQVTQFGKPVTLSCSQTLNHNVMYWYQQKSSQAPKLLFHYYDKDFNNEADTPDNFQSRRPNTSFCFLDIRSPGLGDTAMYLCATSSPTGSSTEAFFGQGTRLTVV.

This clonotype showed up many times. The chain links TRBV19 to TRBJ2-1, with a weak D call TRBD2 (6 bases). Between the trimmed V and J ends, which lost 0 bases and 8 bases, there was a span of 20 bases. The CDR3 covers 17 residues. The germline CDR1 and CDR2 sequences are LNHDA and SQIVND (reference sequence). The CDR3 loop is CASSIDRTWRRGDEQFF. CDR3 DNA: TGTGCCAGTAGTATAGATCGAACTTGGAGGAGGGGCGATGAGCAGTTCTTC. Variable domain in full (rest from reference TRBV19 and TRBJ2-1): DGGITQSPKYLFRKEGQNVTLSCEQNLNHDAMYWYRQDPGQGLRLIYYSQIVNDFQKGDIAEGYSVSREKKESFPLTVTSAQKNPTAFYLCASSIDRTWRRGDEQFFGPGTRLTVL.

The gene calls are TRBV29-1 and TRBJ1-4; D might be TRBD1 (5 bases). Deletions cut 4 bases from V and 7 bases from J, with 10 bases between. This CDR3 is built from 12 residues. Germline assignment: CDR1 SQVTM and CDR2 ANQGSEA. The CDR3 DNA is TGCAGCGTTGGGGGGGGTGGTGAAAAACTGTTTTTT. Protein: CSVGGGGEKLFF.

In this sample, this clonotype turned up many times. The rearrangement uses TRBV5-6 and TRBJ1-6; no definite D call. V was trimmed by 0 bases and J by 8 bases, leaving 6 bases between them. Germline-derived CDR1 and CDR2 are SGHDT and YYEEEE. This CDR3 has 13 residues. CDR3 loop: CASSLATDSPLHF. CDR3 sequence (DNA): TGTGCCAGCAGCTTGGCAACCGATTCACCCCTCCACTTT.

Within the sample, this clonotype is medium-sized. V and J are TRBV20-1 and TRBJ2-5; TRBD1 matches at 7 bases. J was trimmed by 5 bases and V by 6 bases; bases with no gene match: 15. CDR1 DFQATT and CDR2 SNEGSKA come from the germline V gene (reference sequence). This CDR3 comprises 15 residues. CDR3 sequence (DNA): TGCAGTGCCACTCGGGACAGCGAGACTTTGGAGACCCAGTACTTC. Protein: CSATRDSETLETQYF.

This chain uses TRBV3-1 with TRBJ1-5; D is possibly TRBD1 (6 bases). The J call is doubtful: the DNA matches TRBJ2-3 better. In germline, CDR1 is LGHDT, CDR2 YNNKEL (reference sequence). The CDR3 sequence is 15 residues long. CDR3 protein: CASSPDRYSNQPQYF. The CDR3 DNA reads TGTGCCAGCAGCCCGGACAGATATAGCAATCAGCCCCAGTATTTT.

This clonotype was observed at least ten times. This chain joins TRBV7-9 and TRBJ2-2; TRBD1 aligns across 8 bases. The germline V gene has CDR1 SEHNR and CDR2 FQNEAQ (reference sequence). V lost 9 bases and J lost 3; bases outside the gene matches: 6. This CDR3 is 14 amino acids long. The CDR3 here is CASRTGLDTGELFF. The CDR3 bases are TGTGCCAGTAGGACAGGGTTAGACACCGGGGAGCTGTTTTTT.

This clonotype has ten or more counts. This chain joins TRBV23-1 and TRBJ2-3; perhaps TRBD1 as D (6 bases). TRBV23-1 is classed as an ORF, of uncertain function. This CDR3 is built from 13 residues. The V and J ends lost 9 bases and 5 bases respectively, with 15 bases between them. The DNA for the CDR3 is TGCGCCAGTTTCATCCTACAGGGAGATACGCAGTATTTT. This encodes CASFILQGDTQYF.

This clonotype was seen at least ten times. The chain joins TRBV3-1 to TRBJ2-3; D gene ambiguous. This CDR3 comprises 16 residues. Germline V gene data show CDR1 as LGHDT and CDR2 as YNNKEL (reference sequence). V gave up 1 base and J gave up 4 bases, with 15 bases separating them. For the CDR3, the DNA is TGTGCCAGCAGCCAAGCTACTAATTCCGGCCCAGATACGCAGTATTTT. It specifies CASSQATNSGPDTQYF.